This T cell receptor beta chain was identified in a study of metastatic and nonmetastatic thyroid tumors. About the study: Comparative analysis of repertoires was undertaken across blood and tumor or nodule tissue obtained from malignant and benign thyroid patients.

Between the trimmed V and J ends, which lost 1 base and 9 bases, there was a span of 10 bases. Germline assignment: CDR1 SGHTA and CDR2 FQGTGA. The CDR3 covers 14 residues. With respect to this clone: Antigen: not known.

Each patient came to thyroid surgery without any prior treatment (of any kind). Authors' analysis steps: Researchers built a distant-metastasis classifier for papillary thyroid cancer that drew on CDR3 differences across clinicopathological groups. TCRdb re-analyzed the PCR reads using MiXCR. What appears here as the V and J calls and clone size reflects TCRdb's work, not the paper's. The sample carries fewer than 3,500 clones, roughly 26% recorded once. Study observations and caveats: Benign nodules reportedly had significantly lower TCR beta diversity than malignant thyroid tumors in blood and tumor.

The receptor was derived from a female donor with papillary thyroid cancer or a benign thyroid nodule (not recorded which). Some clones in this sample may be carry-over from other donors' samples. The chain joins TRBV7-3 to TRBJ1-6, with D maybe TRBD1 (5 bases). Sequenced material: tumor tissue. The CDR3 nucleotides read TGTGCCAGCAGCTTAAGTGGGGGTGGTTCACCCCTCCACTTT. It codes for CASSLSGGGSPLHF.